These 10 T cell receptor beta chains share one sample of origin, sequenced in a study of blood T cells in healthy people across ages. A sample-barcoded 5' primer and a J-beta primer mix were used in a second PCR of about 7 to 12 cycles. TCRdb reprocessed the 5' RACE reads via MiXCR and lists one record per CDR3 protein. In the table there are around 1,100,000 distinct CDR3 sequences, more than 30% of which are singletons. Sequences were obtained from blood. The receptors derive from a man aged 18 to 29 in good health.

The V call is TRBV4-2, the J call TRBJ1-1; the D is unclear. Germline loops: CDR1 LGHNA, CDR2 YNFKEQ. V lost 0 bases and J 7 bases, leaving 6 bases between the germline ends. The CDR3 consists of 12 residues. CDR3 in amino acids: CASSQDLREAFF. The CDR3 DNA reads TGTGCCAGCAGCCAAGATCTGCGTGAAGCTTTCTTT.

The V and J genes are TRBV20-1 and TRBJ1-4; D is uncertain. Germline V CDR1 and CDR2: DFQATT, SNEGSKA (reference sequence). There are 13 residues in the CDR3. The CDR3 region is CSWGGRANEKLFF. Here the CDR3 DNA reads TGCAGCTGGGGAGGGCGAGCTAATGAAAAACTGTTTTTT.

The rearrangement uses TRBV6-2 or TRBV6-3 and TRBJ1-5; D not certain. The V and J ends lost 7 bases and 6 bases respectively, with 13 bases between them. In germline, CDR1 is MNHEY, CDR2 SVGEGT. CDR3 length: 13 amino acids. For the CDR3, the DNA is TGTGCCAGCACCAGCCCGGTGGGTCAGCCCCAGCATTTT. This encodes CASTSPVGQPQHF.

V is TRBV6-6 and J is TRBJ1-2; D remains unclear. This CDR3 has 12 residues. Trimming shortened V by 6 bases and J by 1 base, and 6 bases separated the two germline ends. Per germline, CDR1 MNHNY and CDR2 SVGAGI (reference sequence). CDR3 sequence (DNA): TGTGCCAGCAGAAATATTAACTATGGCTACACCTTC. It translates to CASRNINYGYTF.

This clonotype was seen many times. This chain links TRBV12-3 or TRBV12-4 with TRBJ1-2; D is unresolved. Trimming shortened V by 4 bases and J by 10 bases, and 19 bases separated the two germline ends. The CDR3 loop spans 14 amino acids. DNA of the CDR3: TGTGCCAGCAGTTCCGACACGGCGCCTTTGGACTACACCTTC. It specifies CASSSDTAPLDYTF.

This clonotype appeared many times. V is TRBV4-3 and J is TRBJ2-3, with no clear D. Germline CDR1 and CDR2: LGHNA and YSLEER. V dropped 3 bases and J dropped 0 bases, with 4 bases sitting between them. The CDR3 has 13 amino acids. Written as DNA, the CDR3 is TGCGCCAGCAGCCAGATCAGCACAGATACGCAGTATTTT. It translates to CASSQISTDTQYF.

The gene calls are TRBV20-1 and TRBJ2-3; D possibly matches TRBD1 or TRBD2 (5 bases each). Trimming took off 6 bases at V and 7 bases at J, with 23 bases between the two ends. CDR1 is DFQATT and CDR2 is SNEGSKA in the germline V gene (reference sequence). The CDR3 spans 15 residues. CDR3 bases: TGCAGTGCGGCGAACGGGGAAAAGGGGATTCATACGCAGTATTTT. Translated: CSAANGEKGIHTQYF.

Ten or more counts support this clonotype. CDR3 region: CSARTQGSSYEQYF. CDR3 bases: TGCAGTGCTAGAACTCAGGGGTCGTCCTACGAGCAGTACTTC. This chain connects TRBV20-1 to TRBJ2-7; D is possibly TRBD1 (6 bases). Trimming took off 2 bases at V and 1 base at J, with 12 bases between the two ends. Germline V gene lookup returns CDR1 DFQATT and CDR2 SNEGSKA (reference sequence). The CDR3 sequence is 14 residues long.

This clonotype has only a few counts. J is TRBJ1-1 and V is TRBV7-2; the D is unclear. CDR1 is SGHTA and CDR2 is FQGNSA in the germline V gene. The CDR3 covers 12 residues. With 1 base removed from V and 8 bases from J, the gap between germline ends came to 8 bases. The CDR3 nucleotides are TGTGCCAGCAGCTTAGTGTTTAACGAAGCTTTCTTT. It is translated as CASSLVFNEAFF.

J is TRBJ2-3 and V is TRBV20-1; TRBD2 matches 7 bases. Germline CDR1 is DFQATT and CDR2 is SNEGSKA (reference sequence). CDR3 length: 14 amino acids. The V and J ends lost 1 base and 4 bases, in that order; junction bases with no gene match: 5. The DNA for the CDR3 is TGCAGTGCTAGAGTAGGCAGCGGGGCAGATACGCAGTATTTT. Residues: CSARVGSGADTQYF.